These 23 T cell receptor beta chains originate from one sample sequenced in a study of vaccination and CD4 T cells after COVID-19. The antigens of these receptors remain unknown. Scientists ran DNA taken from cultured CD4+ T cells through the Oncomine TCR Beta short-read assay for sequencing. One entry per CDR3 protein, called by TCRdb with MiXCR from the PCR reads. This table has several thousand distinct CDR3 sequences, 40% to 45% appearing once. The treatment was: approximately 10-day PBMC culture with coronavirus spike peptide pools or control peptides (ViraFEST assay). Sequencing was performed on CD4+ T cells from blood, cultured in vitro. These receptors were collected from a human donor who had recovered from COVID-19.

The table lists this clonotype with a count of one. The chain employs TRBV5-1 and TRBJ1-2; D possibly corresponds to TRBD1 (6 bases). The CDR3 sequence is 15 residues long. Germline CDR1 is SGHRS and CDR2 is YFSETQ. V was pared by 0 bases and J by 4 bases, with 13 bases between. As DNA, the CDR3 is TGCGCCAGCAGCTTGGAGTTCGGACAGTTCTATGGCTACACCTTC. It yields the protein CASSLEFGQFYGYTF.

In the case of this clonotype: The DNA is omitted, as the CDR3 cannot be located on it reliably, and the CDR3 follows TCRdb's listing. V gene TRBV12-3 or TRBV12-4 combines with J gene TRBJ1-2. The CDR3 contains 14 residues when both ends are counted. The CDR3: CASSFLAGSRGYTF.

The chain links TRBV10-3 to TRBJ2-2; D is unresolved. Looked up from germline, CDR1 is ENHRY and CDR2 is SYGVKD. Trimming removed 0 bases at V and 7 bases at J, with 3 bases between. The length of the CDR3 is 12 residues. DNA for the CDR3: TGTGCCATCAGTGAGTCGGACGGGGAGCTGTTTTTT. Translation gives CAISESDGELFF.

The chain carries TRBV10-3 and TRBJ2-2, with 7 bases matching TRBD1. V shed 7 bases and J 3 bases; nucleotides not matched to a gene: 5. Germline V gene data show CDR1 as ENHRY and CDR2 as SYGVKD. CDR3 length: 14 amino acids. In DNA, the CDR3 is TGTGCCATCACCCCGGGACAGCACACCGGGGAGCTGTTTTTT. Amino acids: CAITPGQHTGELFF.

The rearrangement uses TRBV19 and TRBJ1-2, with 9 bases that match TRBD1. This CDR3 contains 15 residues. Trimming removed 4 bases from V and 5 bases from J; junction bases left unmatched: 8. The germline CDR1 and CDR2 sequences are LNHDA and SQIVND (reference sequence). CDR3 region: CASSTQGTGSYGYTF. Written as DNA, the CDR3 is TGTGCCAGTAGTACCCAAGGGACAGGGTCGTATGGCTACACCTTC.

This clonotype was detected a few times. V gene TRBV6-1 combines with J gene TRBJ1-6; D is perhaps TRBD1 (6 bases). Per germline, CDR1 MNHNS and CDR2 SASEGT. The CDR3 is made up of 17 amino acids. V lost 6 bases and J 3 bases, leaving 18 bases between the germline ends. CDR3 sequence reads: CASSPLKGGFYNSPLHF. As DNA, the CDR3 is TGTGCCAGCAGCCCCCTCAAAGGGGGTTTCTATAATTCACCCCTCCACTTT.

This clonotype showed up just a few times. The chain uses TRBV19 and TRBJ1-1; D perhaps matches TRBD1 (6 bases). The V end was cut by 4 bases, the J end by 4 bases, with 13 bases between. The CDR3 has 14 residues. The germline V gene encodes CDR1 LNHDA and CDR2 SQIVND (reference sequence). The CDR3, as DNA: TGTGCCAGTAGTAATGGGGGGCCGAGCACTGAAGCTTTCTTT. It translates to CASSNGGPSTEAFF.

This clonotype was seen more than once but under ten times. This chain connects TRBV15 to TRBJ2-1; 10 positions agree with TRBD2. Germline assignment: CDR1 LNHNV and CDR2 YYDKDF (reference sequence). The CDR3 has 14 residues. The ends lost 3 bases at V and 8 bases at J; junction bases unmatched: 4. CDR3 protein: CATSSRLAGHEQFF. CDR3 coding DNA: TGTGCCACCAGCAGCCGACTAGCGGGTCATGAGCAGTTCTTC.

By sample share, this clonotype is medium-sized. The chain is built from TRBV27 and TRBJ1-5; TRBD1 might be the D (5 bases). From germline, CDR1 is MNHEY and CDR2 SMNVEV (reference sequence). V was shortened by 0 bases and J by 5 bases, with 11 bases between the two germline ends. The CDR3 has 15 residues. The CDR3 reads CASSLSLGADQPQHF. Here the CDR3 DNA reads TGTGCCAGCAGTTTATCTCTTGGGGCGGATCAGCCCCAGCATTTT.

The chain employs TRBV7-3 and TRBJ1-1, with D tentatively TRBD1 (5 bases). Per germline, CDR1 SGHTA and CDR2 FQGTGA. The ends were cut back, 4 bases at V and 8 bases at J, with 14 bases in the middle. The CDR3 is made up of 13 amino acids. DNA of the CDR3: TGTGCCAGCAGCTCAACAGGTGGGAGCGAAGCTTTCTTT. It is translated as CASSSTGGSEAFF. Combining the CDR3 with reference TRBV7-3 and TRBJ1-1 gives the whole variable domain GAGVSQTPSNKVTEKGKYVELRCDPISGHTALYWYRQSLGQGPEFLIYFQGTGAADDSGLPNDRFFAVRPEGSVSTLKIQRTERGDSAVYLCASSSTGGSEAFFGQGTRLTVV.

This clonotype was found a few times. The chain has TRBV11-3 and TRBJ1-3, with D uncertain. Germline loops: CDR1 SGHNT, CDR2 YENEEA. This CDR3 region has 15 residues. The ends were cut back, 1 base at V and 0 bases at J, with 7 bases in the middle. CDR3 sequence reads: CASSLVSSSGNTIYF. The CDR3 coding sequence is TGTGCCAGCAGCTTAGTTTCCAGCTCTGGAAACACCATATATTTT.

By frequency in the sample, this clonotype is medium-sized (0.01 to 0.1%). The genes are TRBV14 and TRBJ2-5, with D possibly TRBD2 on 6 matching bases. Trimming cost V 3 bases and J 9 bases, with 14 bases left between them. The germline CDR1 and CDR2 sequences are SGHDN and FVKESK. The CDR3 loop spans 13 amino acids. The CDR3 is CASSQGLALAQYF. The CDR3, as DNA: TGTGCCAGCAGCCAGGGACTTGCCTTGGCCCAGTACTTC.

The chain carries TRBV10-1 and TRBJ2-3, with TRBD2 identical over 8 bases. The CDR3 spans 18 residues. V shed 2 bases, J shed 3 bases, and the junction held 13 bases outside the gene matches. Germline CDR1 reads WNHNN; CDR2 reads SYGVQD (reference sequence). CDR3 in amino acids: CASSEIEREKGSTDTQYF. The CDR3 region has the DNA TGCGCCAGCAGTGAGATCGAGCGGGAGAAGGGGTCTACAGATACGCAGTATTTT.

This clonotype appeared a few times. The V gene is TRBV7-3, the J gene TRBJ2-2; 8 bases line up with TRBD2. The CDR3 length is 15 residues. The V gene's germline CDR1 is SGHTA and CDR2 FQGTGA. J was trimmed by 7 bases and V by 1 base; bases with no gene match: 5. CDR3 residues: CASSLNGLAVGELFF. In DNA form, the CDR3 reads TGTGCCAGCAGCTTAAACGGACTAGCAGTCGGGGAGCTGTTTTTT.

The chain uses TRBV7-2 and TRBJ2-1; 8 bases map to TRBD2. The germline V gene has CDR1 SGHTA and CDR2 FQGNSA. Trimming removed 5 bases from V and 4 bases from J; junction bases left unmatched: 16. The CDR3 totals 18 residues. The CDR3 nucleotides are TGTGCCAGCAGCCCCCGCATTGGGGTAGCGGGACCGTACAATGAGCAGTTCTTC. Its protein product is CASSPRIGVAGPYNEQFF.

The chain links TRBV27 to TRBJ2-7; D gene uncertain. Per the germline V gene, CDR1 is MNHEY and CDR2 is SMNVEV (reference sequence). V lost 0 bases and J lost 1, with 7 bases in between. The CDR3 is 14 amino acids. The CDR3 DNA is TGTGCCAGCAGTTTATCCATCCAGTCCTACGAGCAGTACTTC. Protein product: CASSLSIQSYEQYF.

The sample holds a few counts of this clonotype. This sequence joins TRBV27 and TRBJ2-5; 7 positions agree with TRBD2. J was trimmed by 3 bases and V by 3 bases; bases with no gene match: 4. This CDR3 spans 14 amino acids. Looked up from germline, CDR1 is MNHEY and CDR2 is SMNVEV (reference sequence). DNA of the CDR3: TGTGCCAGCAGTTTGGTTGGGAGGGAAGAGACCCAGTACTTC. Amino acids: CASSLVGREETQYF.

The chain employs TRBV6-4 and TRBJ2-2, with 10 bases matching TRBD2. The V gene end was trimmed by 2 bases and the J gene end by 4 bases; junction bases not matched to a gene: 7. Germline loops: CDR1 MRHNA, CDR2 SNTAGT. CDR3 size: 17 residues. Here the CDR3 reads CASSDVLAGVGTGELFF. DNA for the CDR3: TGTGCCAGCAGTGACGTCCTAGCGGGAGTTGGCACCGGGGAGCTGTTTTTT.

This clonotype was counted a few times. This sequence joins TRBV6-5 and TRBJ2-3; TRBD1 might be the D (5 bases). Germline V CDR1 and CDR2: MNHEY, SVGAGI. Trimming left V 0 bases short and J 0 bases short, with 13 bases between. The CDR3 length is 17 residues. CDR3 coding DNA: TGTGCCAGCAGTTACTCCAGGTGGGGCACTAGCACAGATACGCAGTATTTT. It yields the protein CASSYSRWGTSTDTQYF.

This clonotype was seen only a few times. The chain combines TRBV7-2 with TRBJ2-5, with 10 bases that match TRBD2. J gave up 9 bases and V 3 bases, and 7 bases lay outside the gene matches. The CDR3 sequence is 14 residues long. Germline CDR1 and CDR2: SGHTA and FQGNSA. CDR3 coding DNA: TGTGCCAGCAGCTTTGTTAGCGGGGGGCGGTCCCAGTACTTC. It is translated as CASSFVSGGRSQYF.

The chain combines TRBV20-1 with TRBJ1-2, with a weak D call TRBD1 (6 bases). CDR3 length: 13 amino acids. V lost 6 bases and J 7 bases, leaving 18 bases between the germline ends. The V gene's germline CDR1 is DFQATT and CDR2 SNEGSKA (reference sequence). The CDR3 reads CSAGGLDRFGYTF. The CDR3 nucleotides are TGCAGTGCCGGGGGCCTGGATCGATTTGGCTACACCTTC.

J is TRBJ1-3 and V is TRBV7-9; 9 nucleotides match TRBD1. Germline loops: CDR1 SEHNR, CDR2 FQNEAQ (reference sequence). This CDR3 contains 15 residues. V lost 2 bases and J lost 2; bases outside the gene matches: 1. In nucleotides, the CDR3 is TGTGCCAGCAGCTTATACAGGGGGCCTGGAAACACCATATATTTT. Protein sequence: CASSLYRGPGNTIYF.

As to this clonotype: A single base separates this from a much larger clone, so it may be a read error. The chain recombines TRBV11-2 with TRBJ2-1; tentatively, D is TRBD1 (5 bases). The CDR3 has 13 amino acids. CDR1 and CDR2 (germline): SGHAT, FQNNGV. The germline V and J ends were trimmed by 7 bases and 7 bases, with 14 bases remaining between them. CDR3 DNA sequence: TGTGCCAGCAACTTGACAGAAATTAATGAGCAGTTCTTC. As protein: CASNLTEINEQFF.